Listed below are T cell receptor beta chains from one sample, sequenced in a study of T cell changes during pregnancy in multiple sclerosis. Generated by immunoSEQ multiplex PCR, the TCRdb table keeps only in-frame clones and is missing some. The sample gives 55,000 to 75,000 clones, about nine tenths of which show up once; over 1% is in the top ten. The sequencing used peripheral blood, collected after pregnancy. The receptors here all came from a female donor in good health, enrolled as a control in a pregnancy study. Each CDR3 is given with its conserved first and last residue. Fields, in order: V gene, CDR3 protein.

>TRBV5-8
CASSSLQGVLNEKLFF
>TRBV6-6
CASNGAGGDTGELFF
>TRBV6-1
CASSSSGALTEQYF
>TRBV6-6
CASSQTTGTGELFF
>TRBV27
CASSLHYEQYF
>TRBV29-1
CSVKGTENEKLFF
>TRBV2
CASTTRDRDFTEAFF
>TRBV5-4
CASNSRLAGVNEQFF
>TRBV2
CASSNDSYEQYF
>TRBV9
CASSVARAGGFGTDTQYF
>TRBV2
CASSGGWQNTEAFF
>TRBV5-1
CASSGGISGRASNYGYTF
>TRBV2
CASSEPTGYNEQFF
>TRBV15
CATSTLSGGYEQYF
>TRBV5-4
CASSFDSYEQYF
>TRBV9
CASSDNIQETQYF
>TRBV5-1
CASSLVGTSGAGGQETQYF
>TRBV6-1
CASSGTGTNEKLFF
>TRBV29-1
CSVDWANVLTF
>TRBV5-6
CASSLARDRADYGYTF
>TRBV9
CASSVASSRGGLETQYF
>TRBV2
CASSEDPRAIGYTF
>TRBV25-1
CASRNNLGGRTEAFF
>TRBV21-1
CASSGRASTDTQYF
>TRBV30
CAWRGQVNTEAFF
>TRBV6-1
CASKRQGYEQFF
>TRBV7-9
CASSLVSAGGLYYGYTF
>TRBV7-9
CASSSAEWNEQFF
>TRBV6-5
CASSYSKRGARLEQYF
>TRBV6-1
CASRPEGGKLFF
>TRBV19
CASSSRTGGHYGYTF
>TRBV5-4
CASSPGGGLETQYF